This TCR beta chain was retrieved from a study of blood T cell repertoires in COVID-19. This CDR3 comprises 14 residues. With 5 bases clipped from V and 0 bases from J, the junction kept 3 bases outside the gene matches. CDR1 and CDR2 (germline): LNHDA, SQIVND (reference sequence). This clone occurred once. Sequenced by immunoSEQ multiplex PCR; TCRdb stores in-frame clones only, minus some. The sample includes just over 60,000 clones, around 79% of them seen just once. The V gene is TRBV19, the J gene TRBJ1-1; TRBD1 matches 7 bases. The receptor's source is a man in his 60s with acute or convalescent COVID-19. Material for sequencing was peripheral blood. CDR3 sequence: CASSPTGLNTEAFF. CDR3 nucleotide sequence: TGTGCCAGTAGTCCGACAGGGCTGAACACTGAAGCTTTCTTT.